This T cell receptor beta chain emerged from a study of CD8 T cells in Susac syndrome. General study findings and limits: Individuals included in the TCR sequencing and HLA analysis were acknowledged by the study to be relatively few in number.

V lost 0 bases, J lost 5 bases, and 14 bases lay in between. The CDR3 length is 15 residues. In regard to this clonotype: Its antigen is not identified.

TCR beta sequencing was performed on blood CD8+ and CD4+ T cells. When the RNA was reverse transcribed, random hexamers were used with an input of roughly 0.45 to 1 ug. immunoSEQ multiplex PCR amplified TCR beta CDR3 across 54 Vbeta, 13 Jbeta. TCRdb called the immunoSEQ multiplex PCR reads again in MiXCR, with one record for every CDR3 protein. This table holds some 120,000 distinct CDR3 sequences, about 93% found once. This rearrangement joins TRBV12-3 or TRBV12-4 to TRBJ2-7; tentative D call: TRBD1 (5 bases). Sequenced input: CD4+ T cells from PBMCs. This clonotype originated in a human donor in good health. This CDR3 is CASSLAHRTKHEQYF. CDR3 nucleotide sequence: TGTGCCAGCAGTTTAGCACACCGGACAAAGCACGAGCAGTACTTC.